The next 23 T cell receptor beta chains were all read from a single sample in a study of blood T cell repertoires in COVID-19. The data were produced by immunoSEQ multiplex PCR, yet TCRdb's version contains in-frame clones alone and is incomplete. The sample consists of 150,000 to 200,000 clones, approximately 87% of them appearing once. Sequenced input: peripheral blood. These receptors all stem from a woman in her 70s with COVID-19, enrolled during active disease.

The rearrangement joins TRBV14 to TRBJ1-6, with TRBD1 identical over 8 bases. The CDR3 covers 12 residues. CDR1 SGHDN and CDR2 FVKESK come from the germline V gene. The V segment lost 5 bases and the J segment 15 bases; nucleotides outside the gene matches: 6. The CDR3 coding sequence is TGTGCCAGCAGCAGGACAGGGCTGGTCCTCCACTTT. Residues: CASSRTGLVLHF.

The rearrangement links TRBV9 to TRBJ2-1, with 7 positions matching TRBD2. The CDR3 runs to 15 residues. Germline CDR1 is SGDLS and CDR2 is YYNGEE. V shed 0 bases, J shed 7 bases, and the junction held 7 bases outside the gene matches. Here the CDR3 reads CASSVVAGVGNEQFF. The CDR3 DNA follows: TGTGCCAGCAGCGTAGTGGCGGGAGTTGGGAATGAGCAGTTCTTC.

The V gene is TRBV27, the J gene TRBJ1-5, with 7 bases that match TRBD1. V lost 6 bases, J lost 0 bases, and 8 bases stayed unmatched. This CDR3 spans 16 amino acids. From germline, CDR1 is MNHEY and CDR2 SMNVEV (reference sequence). CDR3 nucleotide sequence: TGTGCCAGCAGCCTCAACCCAGGGGGTAGCAATCAGCCCCAGCATTTT. This encodes CASSLNPGGSNQPQHF.

This chain connects TRBV10-2 to TRBJ2-1; TRBD1 might be the D (6 bases). The germline V gene encodes CDR1 WSHSY and CDR2 SAAADI. Trimming left V 11 bases short and J 0 bases short, with 11 bases between. CDR3 length: 13 amino acids. The CDR3 nucleotides are TGCGCCTCCCGGACAGTCTCCTACAATGAGCAGTTCTTC. Translated, it gives CASRTVSYNEQFF.

This rearrangement joins TRBV20-1 to TRBJ2-3, with 9 bases matching TRBD2. The CDR3 runs 14 residues. With V trimmed by 3 bases and J by 1 base, 2 bases remained unmatched. CDR1 DFQATT and CDR2 SNEGSKA come from the germline V gene (reference sequence). The CDR3 DNA sequence: TGCAGTGCTAGTCAGCGGGAGGGCACAGATACGCAGTATTTT. Amino acids: CSASQREGTDTQYF.

This clone has only one observation. The V gene is TRBV5-1, the J gene TRBJ2-5, with 7 nucleotides matching TRBD1. The CDR3 loop spans 12 amino acids. Germline V gene data show CDR1 as SGHRS and CDR2 as YFSETQ. Germline trimming cut 4 bases from V and 4 bases from J; bases unmatched to any gene: 1. The CDR3 sequence: CASSPGGETQYF. CDR3 DNA sequence: TGCGCCAGCAGCCCAGGGGGAGAGACCCAGTACTTC.

The V and J genes are TRBV29-1 and TRBJ1-5; D call uncertain. This CDR3 has 12 amino acids. The germline V and J ends were trimmed by 5 bases and 4 bases, with 9 bases remaining between them. Germline V gene data show CDR1 as SQVTM and CDR2 as ANQGSEA. In DNA, the CDR3 is TGCAGCGTTAGCGAGGGTAATCAGCCCCAGCATTTT. Encoded protein: CSVSEGNQPQHF.

This chain connects TRBV6-5 to TRBJ2-7; 14 nucleotides agree with TRBD2. CDR3 length: 16 residues. Germline lookup yields CDR1 MNHEY and CDR2 SVGAGI. With V trimmed by 2 bases and J by 5 bases, 5 bases remained unmatched. The DNA for the CDR3 is TGTGCCAGCAGTTACGCCGGGACTAGCGGGAGTCACGAGCAGTACTTC. This translates into CASSYAGTSGSHEQYF.

This chain connects TRBV27 to TRBJ2-1; 9 bases fit TRBD1. The CDR3 is 14 amino acids. Germline V gives CDR1 MNHEY, CDR2 SMNVEV (reference sequence). The V segment lost 6 bases and the J segment 3 bases; nucleotides outside the gene matches: 3. The CDR3 region has the DNA TGTGCCAGCAGGTTGGACAGGGGCTACAATGAGCAGTTCTTC. This encodes CASRLDRGYNEQFF.

J is TRBJ1-1 and V is TRBV27, with 8 bases matching TRBD1. Per germline, CDR1 MNHEY and CDR2 SMNVEV (reference sequence). This CDR3 contains 15 residues. V gave up 8 bases and J gave up 3 bases; unmatched junction bases: 11. The CDR3 region is CASRSPNRGDTEAFF. In DNA, the CDR3 is TGTGCCAGCCGTTCACCTAACAGGGGGGACACTGAAGCTTTCTTT.

This chain uses TRBV5-1 with TRBJ2-5; possible D gene TRBD2, 6 bases. Germline V gene sequence: CDR1 SGHRS, CDR2 YFSETQ. The CDR3 totals 16 residues. The V and J ends lost 4 bases and 4 bases respectively, with 20 bases between them. The CDR3 region is CASSPSLRPEGETQYF. In nucleotides, the CDR3 is TGCGCCAGCAGCCCCAGTTTAAGACCGGAGGGAGAGACCCAGTACTTC.

The chain joins TRBV7-3 to TRBJ2-1; 7 bases are shared with TRBD2. Per germline, CDR1 SGHTA and CDR2 FQGTGA. The ends lost 0 bases at V and 0 bases at J; junction bases unmatched: 5. The CDR3 is made up of 17 amino acids. The CDR3, as DNA: TGTGCCAGCAGCTTAACGTTTGGGGAGGGCTCCTACAATGAGCAGTTCTTC. Translation gives CASSLTFGEGSYNEQFF.

The CDR3 region has the DNA TGTGCCAGCAGTCTTACAGCGGCGGTATTGAACACTGAAGCTTTCTTT. It specifies CASSLTAAVLNTEAFF. The genes are TRBV14 and TRBJ1-1; no definite D call. The germline gives CDR1 SGHDN, CDR2 FVKESK. CDR3 length: 16 residues. Trimming cost V 6 bases and J 0 bases, with 17 bases left between them.

The count of this clone is one. The rearrangement links TRBV3-1 (or the pseudogene TRBV3-2) to TRBJ2-2; D perhaps matches TRBD1 (7 bases). Germline values: CDR1 LGHDT, CDR2 YNNKEL (reference sequence). Trimming stripped 4 bases from V and 6 bases from J, with 15 bases between. This CDR3 comprises 15 residues. The CDR3 nucleotides are TGTGCCAGCAGCCGGGAGGAGGGGGCTTCCGGGGAGCTGTTTTTT. This translates into CASSREEGASGELFF.

The chain uses TRBV27 and TRBJ2-1; 9 nucleotides match TRBD1. Germline CDR1 MNHEY, CDR2 SMNVEV (reference sequence). V gave up 10 bases and J gave up 6 bases; unmatched junction bases: 13. The CDR3 sequence is 15 residues long. Here the CDR3 reads CATCRTGDIGNEQFF. Here the CDR3 DNA reads TGTGCCACCTGCAGGACAGGGGATATAGGCAATGAGCAGTTCTTC.

The chain joins TRBV5-4 to TRBJ1-2; D not certain. Germline lookup yields CDR1 SGHNT and CDR2 YYREEE (reference sequence). Trimming took 4 bases from V and 1 from J, leaving 11 bases between them. The length of the CDR3 is 14 residues. CDR3 sequence: CASSHLSVNYGYTF. The CDR3 nucleotides read TGTGCCAGCAGCCACCTTTCGGTTAACTATGGCTACACCTTC.

The chain uses TRBV11-3 and TRBJ1-2; 9 nucleotides match TRBD1. There are 13 residues in the CDR3. Germline loops: CDR1 SGHNT, CDR2 YENEEA. Losses at the gene ends were 4 bases for V and 8 bases for J; bases not matched to a gene: 5. CDR3 sequence (DNA): TGTGCCAGCAGCTCGACAGGGGGAGACGGCTACACCTTC. Its translation is CASSSTGGDGYTF.

CDR3 in DNA: TGTGCCAGCAGCCAAGCGCACTCGGGGGATGTGGAAAAACTGTTTTTT. It encodes CASSQAHSGDVEKLFF. The chain combines TRBV4-2 with TRBJ1-4, with D possibly being TRBD1 (5 bases). CDR3 length: 16 residues. The V and J ends lost 1 base and 8 bases respectively, with 17 bases between them. Per the germline V gene, CDR1 is LGHNA and CDR2 is YNFKEQ.

This clone was recorded only once. This sequence joins TRBV6-2 or TRBV6-3 and TRBJ2-1; 9 bases map to TRBD2. V gave up 5 bases and J gave up 4 bases; unmatched junction bases: 15. Germline CDR1 and CDR2: MNHEY and SVGEGT. This CDR3 comprises 18 residues. The CDR3 bases are TGTGCCAGCAGTACAGCAATGACTAGCGGTCCTAGTTACAATGAGCAGTTCTTC. Translation: CASSTAMTSGPSYNEQFF.

V and J are TRBV4-2 and TRBJ2-6; 8 nucleotides match TRBD1. Germline CDR1 is LGHNA and CDR2 is YNFKEQ. The CDR3 consists of 16 residues. V lost 0 bases, J lost 3 bases, and 1 base stayed unmatched. CDR3 nucleotides: TGTGCCAGCAGCCAAGATACAGGGGGTGGGGCCAACGTCCTGACTTTC. Amino acids: CASSQDTGGGANVLTF.

This clone was recorded only once. The chain links TRBV4-3 to TRBJ2-2, with D possibly matching TRBD2 (6 bases). V gave up 0 bases and J gave up 1 base, with 12 bases separating them. CDR1 is LGHNA and CDR2 is YSLEER in the germline V gene. The CDR3 has 17 residues. The CDR3 bases are TGCGCCAGCAGCCAAGATTTGGCGGGGAAGAACACCGGGGAGCTGTTTTTT. Translation gives CASSQDLAGKNTGELFF.

The V call is TRBV7-2, the J call TRBJ1-2, with 9 bases matching TRBD1. Germline lookup yields CDR1 SGHTA and CDR2 FQGNSA. V was clipped by 5 bases and J by 2 bases; unmatched bases: 3. CDR3 length equals 14 residues. As DNA, the CDR3 is TGTGCCAGCAGCGGGACAGGGTTGAACTATGGCTACACCTTC. This sequence encodes CASSGTGLNYGYTF.

J is TRBJ2-3 and V is TRBV5-4; 14 bases line up with TRBD2. In germline, CDR1 is SGHNT, CDR2 YYREEE (reference sequence). J lost 2 bases, V lost 3 bases, and 5 bases had no gene match. There are 17 residues in the CDR3. Here the CDR3 DNA reads TGTGCCAGCAGCTCGGGACTAGCGGGAGCTGACACAGATACGCAGTATTTT. It translates to CASSSGLAGADTDTQYF.